This T cell receptor (beta chain) was recorded in a study of CD8 T cells in Susac syndrome. An input of about 0.5 to 1 ug of RNA was subjected to reverse transcription using random hexamers. TCRdb re-called the immunoSEQ multiplex PCR reads through MiXCR, storing one row per CDR3 protein. The table shows under 200,000 distinct CDR3 sequences, with approximately 95% occurring only once. This clonotype appeared once. CD8+ and CD4+ T cells from blood underwent TCR beta sequencing. Included as multiple sclerosis controls were treatment-naive patients who had stable or active relapsing-remitting disease. The sequenced material came from CD8+ T cells from PBMCs. The receptor comes from a human donor with multiple sclerosis.

This CDR3 reads CASSIFDTNTEAFF. CDR3 nucleotides: TGTGCCAGCAGTATATTCGATACTAACACTGAAGCTTTCTTT. V usage is TRBV28 and J usage is TRBJ1-1; no reliable D call. The CDR3 covers 14 residues. Germline lookup yields CDR1 MDHEN and CDR2 SYDVKM. The V end lost 5 bases, the J end lost 2 bases, and 12 bases lay between the germline ends.